This TCR beta chain stems from a study of OX40 agonist ivuxolimab in advanced cancers. Across the whole study: Aged roughly 23 to 79 with a mean of approximately 57 years, they were approximately 79% male.

Clones were sequenced by immunoSEQ multiplex PCR, and TCRdb holds only the in-frame ones, with some missing. This sample carries approximately 60,000 clones, roughly 81% of them seen once, and the ten largest clones take around 9.5%. Points from the study as a whole: Within 6 weeks, CD4+ and CD8+ blood T cells expanded clonally at 0.1 to 3.0 mg/kg.

This clone was seen once. Its antigen remains unidentified. The specimen was CD4+ or CD8+ T cells sorted from blood, collected in a trial of the OX40 agonist ivuxolimab. This receptor was taken from an adult with an advanced solid tumor such as melanoma, head and neck, liver or kidney cancer.

The chain's CDR3 is CASSEGGLAGYTF. CDR3 in DNA: TGTGCCAGCAGTGAAGGGGGTTTGGCGGGCTACACCTTC. The V and J genes are TRBV2 and TRBJ1-2; D call uncertain. V lost 1 base, J lost 8 bases, and 11 bases lay in between. Germline V gene lookup returns CDR1 SNHLY and CDR2 FYNNEI. The CDR3 has 13 residues.